The 9 T cell receptor beta chains below all came from one sample that was sequenced in a study of shared clonotypes between healthy human individuals. Profiling relied on immunoSEQ multiplex PCR, and the TCRdb table lists in-frame clones only, not all of them. The table shows over 800,000 clones, with 80% to 95% occurring only once. CD45RO-negative, CCR7-positively selected cells formed the naive CD8 fraction, excluding terminally differentiated effector memory CD45RA+ cells. The sequencing sample was made of naive CD8+ T cells sorted from blood. The receptors were gathered from a man younger than 40 in good health.

The V and J genes are TRBV14 and TRBJ1-4, with D unclear. The CDR3 totals 15 residues. V lost 4 bases, J lost 7 bases, and 16 bases lay in between. Germline CDR1 reads SGHDN; CDR2 reads FVKESK. The CDR3 DNA sequence: TGTGCCAGCAGCCTTATTAGCGGGGTAACTGAAAAACTGTTTTTT. This sequence encodes CASSLISGVTEKLFF.

The V and J genes are TRBV29-1 and TRBJ2-2, with 8 bases aligning to TRBD1. The V segment lost 0 bases and the J segment 6 bases; nucleotides outside the gene matches: 6. The germline V gene has CDR1 SQVTM and CDR2 ANQGSEA. The length of the CDR3 is 15 residues. DNA of the CDR3: TGCAGCGTTGAAGACTGGCAGGGGGCGGCCGGGGAGCTGTTTTTT. Translating gives CSVEDWQGAAGELFF.

This sequence joins TRBV28 and TRBJ1-4; D is undetermined. The germline V gene has CDR1 MDHEN and CDR2 SYDVKM. Trimming pared 7 bases from V and 3 bases from J, leaving 12 bases between. This CDR3 region has 14 residues. This chain's CDR3 is CASIGGAANEKLFF. As DNA, the CDR3 is TGTGCCAGCATTGGCGGCGCCGCTAATGAAAAACTGTTTTTT.

This chain connects TRBV27 to TRBJ2-7, with 10 bases lining up with TRBD2. From germline, CDR1 is MNHEY and CDR2 SMNVEV (reference sequence). The CDR3 totals 15 residues. The V gene end was trimmed by 5 bases and the J gene end by 6 bases; junction bases not matched to a gene: 10. The CDR3 region has the DNA TGTGCCAGCAGTAATTTAGCGGGAGGATCTGGCGAGCAGTACTTC. This encodes CASSNLAGGSGEQYF.

The chain combines TRBV11-2 with TRBJ1-1; the D is unclear. The V gene's germline CDR1 is SGHAT and CDR2 FQNNGV. V was cut by 7 bases and J by 0 bases, with 12 bases left in between. The CDR3 covers 14 residues. CDR3 in amino acids: CASKGSFMNTEAFF. The CDR3 DNA reads TGTGCCAGCAAGGGCTCGTTCATGAACACTGAAGCTTTCTTT.

The V and J genes are TRBV7-9 and TRBJ2-3; no definite D call. CDR1 and CDR2 (germline): SEHNR, FQNEAQ (reference sequence). Trimming took 1 base from V and 2 from J, leaving 19 bases between them. The length of the CDR3 is 18 residues. The CDR3 nucleotides are TGTGCCAGCAGCTTAGACCTCGCCGGTAGGGTCGACACAGATACGCAGTATTTT. Its protein is CASSLDLAGRVDTDTQYF.

This chain joins TRBV9 and TRBJ2-2; 12 bases are shared with TRBD1. Trimming removed 5 bases from V and 2 bases from J; junction bases left unmatched: 4. CDR3 length equals 16 residues. CDR1 SGDLS and CDR2 YYNGEE come from the germline V gene. The CDR3 sequence is CASSAGTGGNTGELFF. Written as DNA, the CDR3 is TGTGCCAGCAGTGCCGGGACAGGGGGCAACACCGGGGAGCTGTTTTTT.

This clone was counted a single time. The chain couples TRBV5-1 to TRBJ2-2; 7 nucleotides match TRBD2. After removal of 2 bases from V and 1 base from J, the junction contained 5 bases not matched to a gene. Germline V lookup: CDR1 SGHRS, CDR2 YFSETQ. This CDR3 has 16 residues. In nucleotides, the CDR3 is TGCGCCAGCAGCTTAGGAACTAGCGAGAACACCGGGGAGCTGTTTTTT. Its protein product is CASSLGTSENTGELFF.

The genes are TRBV7-9 and TRBJ2-1, with 7 bases lining up with TRBD2. V trimming: 0 bases; J trimming: 5 bases; junction bases outside the gene matches: 1. The CDR3 contains 14 residues. Germline CDR1 reads SEHNR; CDR2 reads FQNEAQ (reference sequence). The CDR3 reads CASSLAGGHNEQFF. CDR3 in DNA: TGTGCCAGCAGCTTAGCGGGAGGGCACAATGAGCAGTTCTTC.